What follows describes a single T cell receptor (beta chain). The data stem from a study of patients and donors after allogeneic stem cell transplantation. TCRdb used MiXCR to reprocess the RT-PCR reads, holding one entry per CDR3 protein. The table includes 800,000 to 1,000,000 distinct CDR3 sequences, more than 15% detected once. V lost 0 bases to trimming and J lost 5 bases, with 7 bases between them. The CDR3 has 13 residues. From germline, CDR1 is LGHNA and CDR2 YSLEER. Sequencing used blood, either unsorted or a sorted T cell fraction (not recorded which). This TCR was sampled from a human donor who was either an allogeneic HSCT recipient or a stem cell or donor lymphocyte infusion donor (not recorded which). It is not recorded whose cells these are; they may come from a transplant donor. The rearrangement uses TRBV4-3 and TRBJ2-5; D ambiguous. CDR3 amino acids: CASSQEVWETQYF. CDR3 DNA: TGCGCCAGCAGCCAAGAAGTATGGGAGACCCAGTACTTC.